Listed here is a single T cell receptor (beta chain). This clonotype was observed a handful of times. Its binding antigen is unknown. No clone much larger than this one lies a single base away; base qualities are absent. These data originate in a study of early T cells in non-severe SARS-CoV-2 infection (dated by TCRdb to about 2021). Regarding the research as a whole: Bulk RNA from unsorted whole blood was used for TCR sequencing, so alpha and beta chains could not be paired. Overall study outcomes, separate from this receptor: VDJdb matching was skewed toward anti-spike CD8 responses and likely underestimated virus-specific expansions, missing private and CD4 specificities.

Library preparation used 5' RACE. These reads were obtained on a NextSeq 500. To correct for sequencing error and PCR bias, the TCR library protocol tagged individual cDNA molecules with unique molecular identifiers. Both TCR alpha and beta chains were sequenced, and tight co-correlation was observed between alpha and beta sequence abundances in each sample. The study's processing was this. Decombinator V4 was used to perform V gene, J gene and CDR3 annotation of TCR sequences. Expanded TCRs were defined as changing significantly between any two time points under a Poisson model with p below 0.0001. TCR abundances were normalised to the total number of TCRs sequenced per sample and were expressed as counts per million. TRAV1-2 paired with TRAJ12, TRAJ20 or TRAJ33 defined MAIT TCRs, while TRAV10 paired with TRAJ18 defined iNKT TCRs. VDJdb, accessed 1 November 2021, was searched for CMV, EBV and SARS-CoV-2 annotated TCRs, excluding TCRs annotated for multiple antigens. TCRdb applied fastp at Q25 and MiXCR to the public reads, then kept only in-frame beta chains. When rows share a CDR3 protein, they turn into one entry using the most common DNA and genes. TCRdb, not the authors, supplied the V and J calls. This sample comprises 25,000 to 30,000 distinct CDR3 sequences, about 6% of them detected only once. Jointly, the top ten make up roughly 6.2% of the sample.

The germline V gene encodes CDR1 SGHTA and CDR2 FQGNSA. The CDR3 runs 15 amino acids, cysteine and phenylalanine included. Only CDR3 DNA remains: 45 bases, in frame from the first base. Between the V and J ends, shortened by 1 base and 4 bases respectively, the junction contains 11 bases. Set within a cohort of healthcare workers in London, UK, this nested case-control study involved weekly PCR testing of nasopharyngeal swabs along with blood sampling. Between 23 and 31 March 2020, the week of the UK lockdown, healthcare workers were enrolled and then followed up weekly for as long as 16 weeks. The TCR originated in an adult who was a healthcare worker with PCR-confirmed SARS-CoV-2 infection or an uninfected control (not recorded which). Sequencing used whole blood. This chain joins TRBV7-2 to TRBJ2-1; the D gene lacks a confident call. The CDR3 corresponds to CASSLGGSTYNEQFF. Here is the DNA: TGTGCCAGCAGCTTAGGAGGTTCCACATACAATGAGCAGTTCTTC.